This TCR beta chain originates from a study of naive and memory T cell subsets. An equimolar mix of two oligonucleotides served as the beta constant-region primer for TRBC1 and TRBC2. TCRdb called the UMI-ligation and nested PCR reads again in MiXCR, with one record for every CDR3 protein. This sample yields tens of thousands of distinct CDR3 sequences, of which around 12% are seen a single time; roughly 0.84% belongs to the top ten. The CDR3 covers 14 residues. V was shortened by 0 bases and J by 7 bases, with 13 bases between the two germline ends. Looked up from germline, CDR1 is LGHDT and CDR2 is YNNKEL (reference sequence). Study results and caveats: In naive cells, over 95% of TCR sequences were seen only once.

A remark on this clonotype: Its target is not known.

CD8 T cells were positively selected from what remained after CD4 positive selection. The source of this sequence is a human donor in good health. The chain combines TRBV3-1 with TRBJ2-7; D call uncertain. Sequencing input: central memory CD4+ T cells from blood. The CDR3 nucleotides are TGTGCCAGCAGCCAAGAGCTGGGCTCCTGGGAGCAGTACTTC. It specifies CASSQELGSWEQYF.